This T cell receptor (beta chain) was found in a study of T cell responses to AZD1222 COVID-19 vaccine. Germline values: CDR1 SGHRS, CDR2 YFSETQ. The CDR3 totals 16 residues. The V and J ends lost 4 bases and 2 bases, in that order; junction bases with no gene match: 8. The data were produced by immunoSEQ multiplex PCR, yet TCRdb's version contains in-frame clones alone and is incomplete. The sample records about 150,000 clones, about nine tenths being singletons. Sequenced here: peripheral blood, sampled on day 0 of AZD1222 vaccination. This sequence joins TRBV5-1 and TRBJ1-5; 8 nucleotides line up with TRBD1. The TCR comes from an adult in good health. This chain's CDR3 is CASSPGGGQGNQPQHF. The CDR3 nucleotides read TGCGCCAGCAGCCCCGGGGGGGGACAGGGCAATCAGCCCCAGCATTTT.